This T cell receptor (beta chain) comes out of a study of early T cells in non-severe SARS-CoV-2 infection. Individual cDNA molecules received unique molecular identifiers. From the 5' RACE reads, TCRdb called clonotypes with MiXCR, one entry per CDR3 protein. This sample carries 20,000 to 30,000 distinct CDR3 sequences, about 4.5% of them seen once, and the ten largest clones take 15% to 18%. Study-wide findings and caveats: Matches to VDJdb favored anti-spike CD8 responses and missed private and CD4 specificities.

Regarding this clonotype: The antigen is not known.

The CDR3 consists of 10 residues. Trimming took off 8 bases at V and 7 bases at J, with 9 bases between the two ends. This sequence originates from an adult who was a healthcare worker with PCR-confirmed SARS-CoV-2 infection or an uninfected control (not recorded which). The genes are TRBV12-3 or TRBV12-4 and TRBJ2-7; D gene ambiguous. The sample comprised whole blood. CDR3: CASAAREQYF. CDR3 in DNA: TGTGCCAGCGCAGCGAGGGAGCAGTACTTC.